A single sample is the source of the 32 T cell receptor beta chains below, sequenced in a study of cytomegalovirus exposure and HLA in healthy donors. Primers for the PCR totalled 60 Vbeta and 13 Jbeta. Sequencing used immunoSEQ multiplex PCR; TCRdb keeps in-frame clones, though not all of them. The sample lists roughly 100,000 clones; over 65% were seen once. The material sequenced was PBMCs. The source of these receptors is a man aged 50-60 years in good health and CMV-seronegative.

By frequency in the sample, this clone is medium-sized (0.01 to 0.1%). The chain uses TRBV4-1 and TRBJ2-3; perhaps TRBD2 as D (5 bases). Trimming removed 1 base at V and 3 bases at J, with 14 bases between. Germline V gene lookup returns CDR1 MGHRA and CDR2 YSYEKL. The CDR3 is 16 residues long. This chain's CDR3 is CASSQAALAATDTQYF. The CDR3 bases are TGCGCCAGCAGCCAAGCGGCTCTAGCAGCGACAGATACGCAGTATTTT.

The genes are TRBV4-2 and TRBJ1-6; D not resolved. This CDR3 comprises 15 residues. The germline V gene encodes CDR1 LGHNA and CDR2 YNFKEQ. V gave up 2 bases and J gave up 7 bases, with 12 bases separating them. CDR3 coding DNA: TGTGCCAGCAGCCAACGAAGGGAGGAGAATTCACCCCTCCACTTT. This gives the protein CASSQRREENSPLHF.

V and J are TRBV27 and TRBJ2-7; 8 nucleotides match TRBD2. The CDR3 extends over 16 amino acids. Germline V lookup: CDR1 MNHEY, CDR2 SMNVEV (reference sequence). J was trimmed by 3 bases and V by 4 bases; bases with no gene match: 11. CDR3 sequence: CASSSGGRPHFYEQYF. CDR3 DNA: TGTGCCAGCAGTTCGGGCGGGAGGCCCCACTTCTACGAGCAGTACTTC.

The chain couples TRBV28 to TRBJ2-4; possibly TRBD2 for D (6 bases). The CDR3 is 15 amino acids. V lost 1 base, J lost 9 bases, and 16 bases lay in between. The germline V gene encodes CDR1 MDHEN and CDR2 SYDVKM. The CDR3 is CASSLYVGGRVIQYF. CDR3 bases: TGTGCCAGCAGTTTATATGTGGGAGGACGAGTCATTCAGTACTTC.

The rearrangement joins TRBV6-1 to TRBJ2-2; 9 bases are shared with TRBD1. After removal of 2 bases from V and 1 base from J, the junction contained 8 bases not matched to a gene. This CDR3 is built from 18 residues. CDR1 is MNHNS and CDR2 is SASEGT in the germline V gene. The CDR3 nucleotides are TGTGCCAGCAGTGAATCGAGGACAGGGGCATTGAACACCGGGGAGCTGTTTTTT. It encodes CASSESRTGALNTGELFF.

The chain joins TRBV10-3 to TRBJ2-1; a weak D match, TRBD1 (6 bases). CDR1 is ENHRY, CDR2 SYGVKD, per germline. This CDR3 is built from 14 residues. The V end lost 3 bases, the J end lost 6 bases, and 12 bases lay between the germline ends. Here the CDR3 reads CAISDSPGVNEQFF. CDR3 coding DNA: TGTGCCATCAGTGACAGTCCAGGGGTCAATGAGCAGTTCTTC.

The genes are TRBV9 and TRBJ2-1; 8 bases align to TRBD2. This CDR3 is built from 17 residues. Germline CDR1 reads SGDLS; CDR2 reads YYNGEE. The V segment lost 4 bases and the J segment 11 bases; nucleotides outside the gene matches: 20. The CDR3 spells CASSPPRWTAGVSKQFF. Written as DNA, the CDR3 is TGTGCCAGCAGCCCTCCCCGGTGGACAGCGGGAGTAAGTAAGCAGTTCTTC.

The V gene is TRBV19, the J gene TRBJ2-7; tentative D call: TRBD2 (6 bases). The CDR3 consists of 16 residues. V was shortened by 7 bases and J by 2 bases, with 21 bases between the two germline ends. Germline-derived CDR1 and CDR2 are LNHDA and SQIVND (reference sequence). The CDR3 sequence: CASNQSAGRLPYEQYF. CDR3 sequence (DNA): TGTGCCAGTAACCAGTCGGCGGGACGTTTACCCTACGAGCAGTACTTC.

The chain joins TRBV2 to TRBJ1-1; D is undetermined. CDR1 is SNHLY and CDR2 is FYNNEI in the germline V gene. This CDR3 has 14 amino acids. V was trimmed by 4 bases and J by 5 bases, leaving 14 bases between them. The CDR3 region has the DNA TGTGCCAGCAGTGCCTATTCGGGGTTGACTGAAGCTTTCTTT. Encoded protein: CASSAYSGLTEAFF.

This clone has only one observation. The J gene is TRBJ2-7, the V gene TRBV7-9, with 11 bases matching TRBD2. There are 15 residues in the CDR3. The germline V gene has CDR1 SEHNR and CDR2 FQNEAQ (reference sequence). With 2 bases clipped from V and 3 bases from J, the junction kept 3 bases outside the gene matches. In nucleotides, the CDR3 is TGTGCCAGCAGCTTATCCACTAGCGGGAGCTACGAGCAGTACTTC. It yields the protein CASSLSTSGSYEQYF. Looking up the rest from reference TRBV7-9 and TRBJ2-7 gives the full variable domain: DTGVSQNPRHKITKRGQNVTFRCDPISEHNRLYWYRQTLGQGPEFLTYFQNEAQLEKSRLLSDRFSAERPKGSFSTLEIQRTEQGDSAMYLCASSLSTSGSYEQYFGPGTRLTVT.

The genes are TRBV19 and TRBJ2-1; 11 positions agree with TRBD2. Germline CDR1 LNHDA, CDR2 SQIVND (reference sequence). The CDR3 is 16 residues long. The trim removed 3 bases at V and 2 bases at J, leaving 3 bases unmatched. The CDR3: CASSMTTSGTYNEQFF. The CDR3 DNA reads as TGTGCCAGTAGTATGACGACTAGCGGGACCTACAATGAGCAGTTCTTC.

This clone was counted a few times. The chain employs TRBV4-2 and TRBJ1-4; 10 bases map to TRBD1. From germline, CDR1 is LGHNA and CDR2 YNFKEQ. The length of the CDR3 is 16 residues. Trimming at V came to 1 base and at J to 4 bases, leaving 3 bases not matched to a gene. CDR3 residues: CASSQADRGINEKLFF. In DNA, the CDR3 is TGTGCCAGCAGCCAAGCGGACAGGGGGATTAATGAAAAACTGTTTTTT.

The chain links TRBV9 to TRBJ2-2; possible D gene TRBD1, 6 bases. The CDR3 runs to 16 residues. Looked up from germline, CDR1 is SGDLS and CDR2 is YYNGEE. With 4 bases removed from V and 1 base from J, the gap between germline ends came to 14 bases. The CDR3 DNA follows: TGTGCCAGCAGCTTATCCGGGACACAGAACACCGGGGAGCTGTTTTTT. It yields the protein CASSLSGTQNTGELFF.

This clone has just a few counts. The chain uses TRBV7-9 and TRBJ1-5; D remains ambiguous. This CDR3 has 12 residues. Trimming cost V 2 bases and J 5 bases, with 4 bases left between them. Germline V gives CDR1 SEHNR, CDR2 FQNEAQ (reference sequence). The chain's CDR3 is CASSLTDQPQHF. In DNA form, the CDR3 reads TGTGCCAGCAGCTTAACTGATCAGCCCCAGCATTTT.

The chain couples TRBV30 to TRBJ2-3; 8 bases map to TRBD2. Germline V CDR1 and CDR2: GTSNPN, SVGIG (reference sequence). The CDR3 totals 13 residues. V dropped 1 base and J dropped 5; count of bases not matched to a gene: 2. The CDR3 DNA sequence: TGTGCCTGGAGTGGGACTAGCCTAGATACGCAGTATTTT. Translated: CAWSGTSLDTQYF.

V is TRBV7-3 and J is TRBJ2-6; 7 positions match TRBD1. The germline CDR1 and CDR2 sequences are SGHTA and FQGTGA. V gave up 5 bases and J gave up 3 bases; unmatched junction bases: 4. The CDR3 sequence is 15 residues long. The CDR3 region is CASSTGASGANVLTF. In DNA, the CDR3 is TGTGCCAGCAGCACAGGGGCCAGTGGGGCCAACGTCCTGACTTTC.

The rearrangement uses TRBV2 and TRBJ2-7; unclear D gene. Between the trimmed V and J ends, which lost 7 bases and 2 bases, there was a span of 12 bases. The germline CDR1 and CDR2 sequences are SNHLY and FYNNEI. This CDR3 is 13 amino acids long. The CDR3 loop is CASKRGETYEQYF. The DNA for the CDR3 is TGTGCCAGCAAGCGAGGAGAGACCTACGAGCAGTACTTC.

The chain recombines TRBV4-2 with TRBJ2-7; D uncertain. The CDR3 has 14 residues. Germline V gene sequence: CDR1 LGHNA, CDR2 YNFKEQ. V dropped 2 bases and J dropped 5 bases, with 13 bases sitting between them. CDR3: CASSQFFGRNEQYF. CDR3 DNA sequence: TGTGCCAGCAGCCAATTTTTTGGCCGTAACGAGCAGTACTTC.

This clone was recorded once. This chain joins TRBV27 and TRBJ2-7, with TRBD2 matching over 10 bases. V shed 5 bases, J shed 7 bases, and the junction held 11 bases outside the gene matches. CDR3 length: 15 residues. Looked up from germline, CDR1 is MNHEY and CDR2 is SMNVEV (reference sequence). The CDR3 coding sequence is TGTGCCAGCAGTCCAAATCTAGCGGGAGTAAGGGAGCAGTACTTC. It encodes CASSPNLAGVREQYF.

This chain connects TRBV5-1 to TRBJ1-1, with a weak D call TRBD1 (6 bases). V lost 4 bases and J 4 bases, leaving 14 bases between the germline ends. Per germline, CDR1 SGHRS and CDR2 YFSETQ. The CDR3 is 14 amino acids. Written as DNA, the CDR3 is TGCGCCAGCAGCCCCAGGGGAGGGGGCACTGAAGCTTTCTTT. Translating gives CASSPRGGGTEAFF.

J is TRBJ2-3 and V is TRBV28; 8 bases fit TRBD2. Germline CDR1 and CDR2: MDHEN and SYDVKM. The CDR3 totals 22 residues. The J segment lost 4 bases and the V segment lost 3 bases, leaving 27 bases of the junction unmatched. Here the CDR3 DNA reads TGTGCCAGCAGTTTTTCCGTTGGGGAGGGACTAGTAGATGCCCGCGACCCAGATACGCAGTATTTT. Its protein product is CASSFSVGEGLVDARDPDTQYF.

CDR3 coding DNA: TGTGCCTGGGTCAGGGAAGGTTACACTGAAGCTTTCTTT. The encoded protein is CAWVREGYTEAFF. The chain couples TRBV30 to TRBJ1-1; D is possibly TRBD1 (5 bases). Trimming shortened V by 5 bases and J by 3 bases, and 13 bases separated the two germline ends. The germline CDR1 and CDR2 sequences are GTSNPN and SVGIG (reference sequence). The CDR3 extends over 13 amino acids.

V gene TRBV11-1 combines with J gene TRBJ2-7, with TRBD2 matching over 13 bases. V lost 3 bases to trimming and J lost 2 bases; unmatched junction nucleotides: 1. This CDR3 is 15 amino acids long. CDR1 is SGHAT, CDR2 FQDESV, per germline (reference sequence). The CDR3 is CASSLGTSGAYEQYF. In nucleotides, the CDR3 is TGTGCCAGCAGCTTGGGGACTAGCGGGGCCTACGAGCAGTACTTC.

This CDR3 reads CASSPGRDTEAFF. The CDR3 bases are TGTGCCAGCAGCCCGGGGAGAGACACTGAAGCTTTCTTT. V usage is TRBV6-4 and J usage is TRBJ1-1; no firm D call. Germline CDR1 and CDR2: MRHNA and SNTAGT. This CDR3 spans 13 amino acids. V lost 6 bases and J 3 bases, leaving 11 bases between the germline ends.

The chain has TRBV27 and TRBJ2-7; D uncertain. Trimming left V 3 bases short and J 2 bases short, with 8 bases between. This CDR3 region has 13 residues. CDR1 and CDR2 from the germline V gene are MNHEY and SMNVEV (reference sequence). The CDR3 loop is CASSFPGPYEQYF. CDR3 DNA: TGTGCCAGCAGTTTCCCAGGCCCCTACGAGCAGTACTTC.

This clone was counted a few times. At one of its ends the junction is not consistent with the germline gene, which may arise from a read error. The gene calls are TRBV25-1 and TRBJ2-2, with 7 bases identical to TRBD2. CDR3 length: 15 residues. Germline values: CDR1 MGHDK, CDR2 SYGVNS. The CDR3 reads CARSEAGLETGVLFF. The CDR3 nucleotides read TGTGCCCGCAGTGAAGCGGGGTTGGAGACCGGGGTGCTGTTTTTT.

V usage is TRBV7-3 and J usage is TRBJ1-1, with D uncertain. With 5 bases removed from V and 1 base from J, the gap between germline ends came to 8 bases. CDR1 and CDR2 (germline): SGHTA, FQGTGA. This CDR3 is 13 amino acids long. The CDR3 sequence is CASSEARNTEAFF. CDR3 coding DNA: TGTGCCAGCAGCGAAGCACGGAACACTGAAGCTTTCTTT.

This chain links TRBV18 with TRBJ2-2, with D possibly matching TRBD2 (6 bases). Germline values: CDR1 KGHSH, CDR2 LQKENI. The V and J ends lost 10 bases and 2 bases respectively, with 14 bases between them. The CDR3 extends over 14 amino acids. In DNA form, the CDR3 reads TGTGCCACCCAGCGGGCGGAAAACACCGGGGAGCTGTTTTTT. Protein: CATQRAENTGELFF.

The chain recombines TRBV5-1 with TRBJ2-2; a weak D match, TRBD1 (7 bases). Germline CDR1 and CDR2: SGHRS and YFSETQ. The CDR3 covers 16 residues. The V end lost 8 bases, the J end lost 0 bases, and 17 bases lay between the germline ends. Here the CDR3 reads CASRSPGGTNTGELFF. The CDR3, as DNA: TGCGCCAGTCGATCCCCAGGGGGGACGAACACCGGGGAGCTGTTTTTT.

This chain joins TRBV9 and TRBJ1-2; maybe TRBD1 (6 bases). CDR1 is SGDLS and CDR2 is YYNGEE in the germline V gene. Trimming removed 7 bases from V and 2 bases from J, with 15 bases in between. The CDR3 length is 14 residues. CDR3 sequence reads: CASASERGNYGYTF. CDR3 nucleotides: TGTGCCAGCGCCAGTGAAAGGGGGAACTATGGCTACACCTTC.

The chain uses TRBV28 and TRBJ1-5; TRBD1 might be the D (5 bases). Germline V gives CDR1 MDHEN, CDR2 SYDVKM. The CDR3 has 15 residues. The V end was cut by 5 bases, the J end by 6 bases, with 17 bases between. Written as DNA, the CDR3 is TGTGCCAGCAGTCTCAGGGTGGGGAACGGTCAGCCCCAGCATTTT. Its translation: CASSLRVGNGQPQHF.

The chain combines TRBV7-9 with TRBJ1-4, with D tentatively TRBD1 (5 bases). Germline V gene data show CDR1 as SEHNR and CDR2 as FQNEAQ (reference sequence). V was trimmed by 4 bases and J by 3 bases, leaving 15 bases between them. The CDR3 has 16 amino acids. The CDR3 loop reads CASSSVWGEANEKLFF. CDR3 nucleotides: TGTGCCAGCAGCTCTGTGTGGGGGGAAGCTAATGAAAAACTGTTTTTT.